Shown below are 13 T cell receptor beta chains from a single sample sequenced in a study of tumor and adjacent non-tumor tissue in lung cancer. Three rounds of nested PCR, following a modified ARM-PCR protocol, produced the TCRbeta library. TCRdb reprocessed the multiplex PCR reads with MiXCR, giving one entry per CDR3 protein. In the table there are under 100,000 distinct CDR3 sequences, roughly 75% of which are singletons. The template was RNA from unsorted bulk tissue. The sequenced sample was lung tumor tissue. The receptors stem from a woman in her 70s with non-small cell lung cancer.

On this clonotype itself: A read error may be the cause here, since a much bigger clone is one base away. The CDR3 DNA reads as TGCAGTGCTAGGGTTAGCGGGGGCTCTGTGGCCAACGTCCTGACTTTC. Protein sequence: CSARVSGGSVANVLTF. The V gene is TRBV20-1, the J gene TRBJ2-6; 9 bases agree with TRBD2. Germline lookup yields CDR1 DFQATT and CDR2 SNEGSKA (reference sequence). This CDR3 comprises 16 residues.

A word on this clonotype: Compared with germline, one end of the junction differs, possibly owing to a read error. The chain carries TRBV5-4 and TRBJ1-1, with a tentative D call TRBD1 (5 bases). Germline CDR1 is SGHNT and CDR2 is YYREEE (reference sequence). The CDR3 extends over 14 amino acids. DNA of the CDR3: TGTGCCAGCCGCCGGACAACATGGAACGCTGAAGCTTTCTTT. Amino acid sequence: CASRRTTWNAEAFF.

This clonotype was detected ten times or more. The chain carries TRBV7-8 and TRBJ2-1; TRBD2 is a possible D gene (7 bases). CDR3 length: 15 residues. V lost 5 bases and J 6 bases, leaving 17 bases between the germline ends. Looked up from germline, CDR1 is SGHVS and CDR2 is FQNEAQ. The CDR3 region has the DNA TGTGCCAGCAGCCGTCGGGGGGACACTGGCAATGAGCAGTTCTTC. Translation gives CASSRRGDTGNEQFF. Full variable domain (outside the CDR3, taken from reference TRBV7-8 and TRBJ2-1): GAGVSQSPRYKVAKRGQDVALRCDPISGHVSLFWYQQALGQGPEFLTYFQNEAQLDKSGLPSDRFFAERPEGSVSTLKIQRTQQEDSAVYLCASSRRGDTGNEQFFGPGTRLTVL.

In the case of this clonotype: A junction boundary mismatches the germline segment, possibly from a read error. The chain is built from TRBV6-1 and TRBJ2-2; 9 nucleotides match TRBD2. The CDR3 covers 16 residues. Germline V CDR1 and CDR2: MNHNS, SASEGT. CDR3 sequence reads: CGSSEMAGGVSGELFF. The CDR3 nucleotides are TGTGGCAGCAGTGAAATGGCGGGAGGGGTATCCGGGGAGCTGTTTTTC.

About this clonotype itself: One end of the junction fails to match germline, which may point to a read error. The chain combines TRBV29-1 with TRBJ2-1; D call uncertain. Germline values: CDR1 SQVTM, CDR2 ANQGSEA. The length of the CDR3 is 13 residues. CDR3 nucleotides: TGCGGCGTTGAATACACCTACTGCAATGATCAGTTCTTC. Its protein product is CGVEYTYCNDQFF.

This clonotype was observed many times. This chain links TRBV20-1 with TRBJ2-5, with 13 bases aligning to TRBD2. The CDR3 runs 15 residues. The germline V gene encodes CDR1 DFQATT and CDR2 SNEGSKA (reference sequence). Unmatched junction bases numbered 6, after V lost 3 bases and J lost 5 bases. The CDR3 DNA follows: TGCAGTGCTAGGACTAGCGGGAGGTTGCGGGAGACCCAGTACTTC. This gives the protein CSARTSGRLRETQYF.

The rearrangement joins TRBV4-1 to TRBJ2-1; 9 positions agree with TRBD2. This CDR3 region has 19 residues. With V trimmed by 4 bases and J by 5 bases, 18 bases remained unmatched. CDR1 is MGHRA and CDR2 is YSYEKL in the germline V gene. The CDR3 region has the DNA TGCGCCAGCAGCCGAGACCCTGGATCTAGCGGGACTACCCACAATGAGCAGTTCTTC. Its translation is CASSRDPGSSGTTHNEQFF.

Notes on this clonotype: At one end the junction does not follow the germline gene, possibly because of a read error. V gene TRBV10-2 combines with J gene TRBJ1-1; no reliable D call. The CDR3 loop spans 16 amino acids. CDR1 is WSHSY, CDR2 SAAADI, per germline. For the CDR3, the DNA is TGCGCCGGCAGTAAGTCACCAGAAATTACGAATACTGAAGCTTTCTTT. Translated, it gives CAGSKSPEITNTEAFF.

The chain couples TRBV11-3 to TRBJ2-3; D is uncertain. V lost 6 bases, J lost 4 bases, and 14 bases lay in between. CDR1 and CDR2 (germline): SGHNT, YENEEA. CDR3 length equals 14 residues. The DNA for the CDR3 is TGTGCCAGCAGTTTGCTTGGTTCTCCAGATACGCAGTATTTT. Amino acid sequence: CASSLLGSPDTQYF.

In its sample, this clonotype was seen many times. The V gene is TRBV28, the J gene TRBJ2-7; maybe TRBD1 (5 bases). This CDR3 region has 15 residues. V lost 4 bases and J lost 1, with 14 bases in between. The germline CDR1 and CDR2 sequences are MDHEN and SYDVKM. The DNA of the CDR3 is TGTGCCAGCAGTTCACCAACCGGACAATCCTACGAGCAGTACTTC. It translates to CASSSPTGQSYEQYF.

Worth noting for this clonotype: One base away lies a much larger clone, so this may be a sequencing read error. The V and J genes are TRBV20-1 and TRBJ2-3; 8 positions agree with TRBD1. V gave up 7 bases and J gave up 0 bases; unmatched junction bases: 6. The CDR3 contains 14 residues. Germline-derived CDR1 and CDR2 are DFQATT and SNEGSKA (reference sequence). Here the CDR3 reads CSVVGQASTDTQYF. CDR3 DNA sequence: TGCAGTGTCGTGGGACAGGCTAGCACAGATACGCAGTATTTT.

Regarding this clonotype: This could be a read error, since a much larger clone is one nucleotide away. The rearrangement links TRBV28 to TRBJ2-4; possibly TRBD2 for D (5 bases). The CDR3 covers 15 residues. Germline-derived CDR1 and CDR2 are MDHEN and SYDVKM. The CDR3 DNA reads TGTGCCAGCCTCAAGGCCCAGCTAGCCAAAAACACTCAGTACTTC. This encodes CASLKAQLAKNTQYF.

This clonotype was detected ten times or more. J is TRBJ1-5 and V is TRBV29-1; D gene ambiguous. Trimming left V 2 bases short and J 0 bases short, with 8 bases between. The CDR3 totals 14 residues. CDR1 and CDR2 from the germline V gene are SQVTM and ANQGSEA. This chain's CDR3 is CSVETGNSNQPQHF. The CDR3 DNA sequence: TGCAGCGTTGAAACGGGGAATAGCAATCAGCCCCAGCATTTT.